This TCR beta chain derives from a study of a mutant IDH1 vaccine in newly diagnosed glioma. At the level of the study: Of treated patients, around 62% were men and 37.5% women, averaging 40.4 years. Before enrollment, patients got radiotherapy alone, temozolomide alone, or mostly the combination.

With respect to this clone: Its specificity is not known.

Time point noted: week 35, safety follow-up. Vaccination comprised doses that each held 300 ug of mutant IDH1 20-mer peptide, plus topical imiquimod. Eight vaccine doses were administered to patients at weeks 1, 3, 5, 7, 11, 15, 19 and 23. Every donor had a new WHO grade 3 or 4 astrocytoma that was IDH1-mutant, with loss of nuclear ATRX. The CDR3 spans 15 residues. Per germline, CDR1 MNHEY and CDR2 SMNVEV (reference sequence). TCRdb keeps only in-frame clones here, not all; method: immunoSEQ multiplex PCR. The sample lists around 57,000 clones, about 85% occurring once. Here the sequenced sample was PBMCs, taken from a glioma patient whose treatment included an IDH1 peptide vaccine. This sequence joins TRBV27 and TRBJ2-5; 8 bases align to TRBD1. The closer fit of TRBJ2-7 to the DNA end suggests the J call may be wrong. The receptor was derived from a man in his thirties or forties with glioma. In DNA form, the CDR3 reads TGTGCCAGCAGGCCCTGGGACAGGAGCTCCTACGAGCAGTACTTC. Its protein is CASRPWDRSSYEQYF.